The clone carrying this T cell receptor (beta chain) is deemed medium-sized by its frequency. Germline CDR1 MNHNS, CDR2 SASEGT. This CDR3 is 14 amino acids long. Each sample's input was 250 to 300 ng genomic DNA, 30,000 to 45,000 genome equivalents. This sample is part of a study of T cell clusters in autoimmune cytopenias. TRB rearrangements were amplified by touch-down multiplex PCR with mixed TRB-A/B primers. After re-calling the multiplex PCR reads, TCRdb lists one entry per CDR3 protein, DNA absent. The sample shows just over 6,000 distinct CDR3 sequences, and less than 40% sits with its ten largest clones. The same specimen was also included in a second study, on T cell repertoires in aging, cancer and after chemotherapy. From that study: Untreated cancer patients had significantly lower blood TCR diversity than age-matched healthy donors.

The V and J genes are TRBV6-1 and TRBJ2-7; the D call from TCRdb, TRBD1, cannot be confirmed without DNA. The material sequenced was peripheral blood. This TCR derives from a human donor in good health. The chain's CDR3 is CASSEGPALYEQYF.